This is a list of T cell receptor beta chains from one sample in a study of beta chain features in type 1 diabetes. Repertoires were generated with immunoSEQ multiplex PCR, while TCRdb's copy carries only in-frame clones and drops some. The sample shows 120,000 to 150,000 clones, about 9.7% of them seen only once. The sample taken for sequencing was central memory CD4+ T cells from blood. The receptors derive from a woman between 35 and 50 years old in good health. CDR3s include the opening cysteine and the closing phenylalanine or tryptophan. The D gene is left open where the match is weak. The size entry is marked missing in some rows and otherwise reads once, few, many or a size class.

cdr3_nt: TGTGCCAGCACCAGGACAGGGGTGAACACTGAAGCTTTCTTT
cdr3_aa: CASTRTGVNTEAFF
d_call: TRBD1
clone_size: .
v_call: TRBV2
j_call: TRBJ1-1

cdr3_nt: TGTGCCATCACAGCCCAGCGGGGGGGCGGAGAGCAGTACTTC
cdr3_aa: CAITAQRGGGEQYF
d_call: TRBD2
clone_size: few
v_call: TRBV10-3
j_call: TRBJ2-7

cdr3_nt: TGTGCCACCGGACCGGGACAGGAAATTGGCTACACCTTC
cdr3_aa: CATGPGQEIGYTF
d_call: TRBD1
clone_size: .
v_call: TRBV10-3
j_call: TRBJ1-2

cdr3_nt: TGTGCCAGCAGTGAGCCGGGACAGTACACCGGGGAGCTGTTTTTT
cdr3_aa: CASSEPGQYTGELFF
d_call: TRBD1
clone_size: few
v_call: TRBV6-1
j_call: TRBJ2-2

cdr3_nt: TGCGCCAGCGCGGGACGGAATCTTGGAGAGACCCAGTACTTC
cdr3_aa: CASAGRNLGETQYF
d_call: .
clone_size: .
v_call: TRBV5-1
j_call: TRBJ2-5

cdr3_nt: TGCGCCAGCAGCTTGGTCCCCGGGACAACTACCTACGAGCAGTACTTC
cdr3_aa: CASSLVPGTTTYEQYF
d_call: .
clone_size: .
v_call: TRBV5-1
j_call: TRBJ2-7

cdr3_nt: TGTGCCAGCACTAACGCAGGGGAAGGCTACACCTTC
cdr3_aa: CASTNAGEGYTF
d_call: .
clone_size: few
v_call: TRBV7-2
j_call: TRBJ1-2

cdr3_nt: TGTGCCAGCAGCTTACATAGCACAGATACGCAGTATTTT
cdr3_aa: CASSLHSTDTQYF
d_call: .
clone_size: few
v_call: TRBV7-9
j_call: TRBJ2-3

cdr3_nt: TGCGCCAGCAGCTTAACTAGCGGCTCGAATACCCAGTACTTC
cdr3_aa: CASSLTSGSNTQYF
d_call: TRBD2
clone_size: .
v_call: TRBV5-1
j_call: TRBJ2-5

cdr3_nt: TGTGCCAGCGGAATTCCAGGGGAGACTGAAGCTTTCTTT
cdr3_aa: CASGIPGETEAFF
d_call: .
clone_size: .
v_call: TRBV5-5
j_call: TRBJ1-1

cdr3_nt: TGTGCCAGCAGTTTCCATGGACTAGGGAACACTGAAGCTTTCTTT
cdr3_aa: CASSFHGLGNTEAFF
d_call: .
clone_size: .
v_call: TRBV27
j_call: TRBJ1-1

cdr3_nt: TGTGCCAGCAGCCTCAGACAGGGGGCAGGAGAGACCCAGTACTTC
cdr3_aa: CASSLRQGAGETQYF
d_call: TRBD1
clone_size: few
v_call: TRBV7-2
j_call: TRBJ2-5

cdr3_nt: TGTGCCAGTAGTATAGGTAGAAAAGAGACCCAGTACTTC
cdr3_aa: CASSIGRKETQYF
d_call: .
clone_size: .
v_call: TRBV19
j_call: TRBJ2-5

cdr3_nt: TGTGCCAGCAGTGAATCGGGGGGGCCATACACCCAGTACTTC
cdr3_aa: CASSESGGPYTQYF
d_call: TRBD2
clone_size: many
v_call: TRBV2
j_call: TRBJ2-5

cdr3_nt: TGTGCCAGCAGCTTGGTTGGTTGGGGCGGCTCACCCCTCCACTTT
cdr3_aa: CASSLVGWGGSPLHF
d_call: .
clone_size: few
v_call: TRBV7-2
j_call: TRBJ1-6

cdr3_nt: TGCGCCAGCAGCCGCGAGGACTCCAGCACAGATACGCAGTATTTT
cdr3_aa: CASSREDSSTDTQYF
d_call: .
clone_size: .
v_call: TRBV5-1
j_call: TRBJ2-3